These 23 T cell receptor beta chains were sequenced from one sample in a study of cytomegalovirus exposure and HLA in healthy donors. The PCR used 60 Vbeta and 13 Jbeta primers. The repertoire was sequenced with immunoSEQ multiplex PCR; TCRdb's copy has only in-frame clones and lacks some. The repertoire holds under 150,000 clones, with about four fifths as singletons. Sequenced sample: PBMCs. The receptors shown here come from a male donor in good health and CMV-seronegative.

The chain carries TRBV5-5 and TRBJ2-7, with D possibly being TRBD1 (5 bases). The germline V gene has CDR1 SGHKS and CDR2 YYEKEE (reference sequence). Trimming took off 3 bases at V and 0 bases at J, with 10 bases between the two ends. The CDR3 has 14 amino acids. In DNA, the CDR3 is TGTGCCAGCAGCTACAGGCTAAGCTCCTACGAGCAGTACTTC. Amino acids: CASSYRLSSYEQYF.

The CDR3 loop is CASSLGLQETQYF. The CDR3, as DNA: TGTGCCAGCAGCCTGGGACTTCAAGAGACCCAGTACTTC. The chain couples TRBV5-4 to TRBJ2-5, with D tentatively TRBD2 (6 bases). V dropped 4 bases and J dropped 2 bases, with 9 bases sitting between them. Germline CDR1 is SGHNT and CDR2 is YYREEE (reference sequence). The CDR3 runs to 13 residues.

There are a few counts of this clone. The chain uses TRBV7-8 and TRBJ2-5, with TRBD1 matching over 7 bases. Trimming cost V 4 bases and J 4 bases; bases outside gene matches: 6. CDR3 size: 14 residues. In germline, CDR1 is SGHVS, CDR2 FQNEAQ. In DNA, the CDR3 is TGTGCCAGCAGCTCGACAGGGTATGGAGAGACCCAGTACTTC. Translated, it gives CASSSTGYGETQYF.

This clone was seen only a few times. The J gene is TRBJ2-2, the V gene TRBV30; 9 nucleotides match TRBD2. V lost 3 bases to trimming and J lost 5 bases; unmatched junction nucleotides: 7. The CDR3 consists of 15 residues. Germline V CDR1 and CDR2: GTSNPN, SVGIG (reference sequence). The CDR3 nucleotides are TGTGCCTGGAGCGATAGCGGGAGAAATACCGGGGAGCTGTTTTTT. Translation: CAWSDSGRNTGELFF.

The chain links TRBV7-2 to TRBJ2-3, with TRBD2 identical over 8 bases. The germline V gene has CDR1 SGHTA and CDR2 FQGNSA. Germline trimming cut 0 bases from V and 5 bases from J; bases unmatched to any gene: 10. The CDR3 runs 17 residues. CDR3 coding DNA: TGTGCCAGCAGCTTAGCCGTTACTAGCGGTCCATTAGATACGCAGTATTTT. It encodes CASSLAVTSGPLDTQYF.

The rearrangement joins TRBV11-2 to TRBJ2-7; unclear D gene. This CDR3 is built from 14 residues. V lost 6 bases and J lost 0, with 12 bases in between. Germline V CDR1 and CDR2: SGHAT, FQNNGV. The CDR3 reads CASRLAPGSYEQYF. The CDR3 DNA reads TGTGCCAGCAGACTGGCGCCGGGCTCCTACGAGCAGTACTTC. The full variable domain, completed using reference TRBV11-2 and TRBJ2-7, is EAGVAQSPRYKIIEKRQSVAFWCNPISGHATLYWYQQILGQGPKLLIQFQNNGVVDDSQLPKDRFSAERLKGVDSTLKIQPAKLEDSAVYLCASRLAPGSYEQYFGPGTRLTVT.

The rearrangement links TRBV6-5 to TRBJ2-4; 16 nucleotides agree with TRBD2. Trimming cost V 6 bases and J 7 bases; bases outside gene matches: 3. This CDR3 region has 15 residues. The germline V gene encodes CDR1 MNHEY and CDR2 SVGAGI. The CDR3 is CASRGLAGGENIQYF. The DNA of the CDR3 is TGTGCCAGCAGGGGACTAGCGGGAGGGGAGAACATTCAGTACTTC.

This chain connects TRBV4-2 to TRBJ1-2; TRBD1 is a possible D gene (6 bases). The CDR3 runs to 16 residues. Germline V gene sequence: CDR1 LGHNA, CDR2 YNFKEQ. Trimming pared 0 bases from V and 1 base from J, leaving 12 bases between. CDR3 sequence reads: CASSQEGLDSNYGYTF. The CDR3 nucleotides are TGTGCCAGCAGCCAAGAGGGCTTGGACAGTAACTATGGCTACACCTTC.

V is TRBV28 and J is TRBJ2-1, with D possibly being TRBD1 (5 bases). The CDR3 runs to 14 residues. Trimming cost V 6 bases and J 3 bases, with 12 bases left between them. CDR1 and CDR2 (germline): MDHEN, SYDVKM. CDR3 amino acids: CASRVQVNYNEQFF. For the CDR3, the DNA is TGTGCCAGCAGGGTACAGGTTAACTACAATGAGCAGTTCTTC.

This chain joins TRBV6-1 and TRBJ1-5; possibly TRBD1 for D (5 bases). Germline V lookup: CDR1 MNHNS, CDR2 SASEGT. The CDR3 runs to 16 residues. V lost 4 bases to trimming and J lost 4 bases, with 17 bases between them. CDR3 coding DNA: TGTGCCAGCAGTGGGGCCCCAGGGCCCACAAATCAGCCCCAGCATTTT. Translation: CASSGAPGPTNQPQHF.

The gene calls are TRBV2 and TRBJ2-2; 8 bases are a match to TRBD2. CDR1 and CDR2 (germline): SNHLY, FYNNEI. Trimming took 5 bases from V and 2 from J; bases not matched to a gene: 7. The CDR3 length is 16 residues. CDR3 bases: TGTGCCAGCAGTCGCCTAGCGGGTATTAACACCGGGGAGCTGTTTTTT. This sequence encodes CASSRLAGINTGELFF.

The chain carries TRBV5-1 and TRBJ2-1; a possible D gene is TRBD2 (6 bases). CDR3 length: 15 amino acids. V dropped 4 bases and J dropped 4 bases, with 15 bases sitting between them. Germline V CDR1 and CDR2: SGHRS, YFSETQ. CDR3 nucleotide sequence: TGCGCCAGCAGCGGGGGGAGTGGGGGTTACAATGAGCAGTTCTTC. It specifies CASSGGSGGYNEQFF.

The J gene is TRBJ2-7, the V gene TRBV28; 7 nucleotides line up with TRBD1. With 6 bases clipped from V and 6 bases from J, the junction kept 14 bases outside the gene matches. This CDR3 spans 15 amino acids. CDR1 is MDHEN and CDR2 is SYDVKM in the germline V gene. CDR3 residues: CASSDREKGSREQYF. CDR3 in DNA: TGTGCCAGCAGCGACAGGGAAAAGGGGTCACGCGAGCAGTACTTC.

The sample holds a few counts of this clone. This chain uses TRBV2 with TRBJ2-1; 11 bases line up with TRBD2. The CDR3 has 16 residues. CDR1 is SNHLY, CDR2 FYNNEI, per germline. The V segment lost 7 bases and the J segment 8 bases; nucleotides outside the gene matches: 13. Here the CDR3 DNA reads TGTGCCAGCATTCTTATAGCGGGAGGGACAGGCCATGAGCAGTTCTTC. Its protein product is CASILIAGGTGHEQFF. The variable domain in full, completed from reference TRBV2 and TRBJ2-1, reads EPEVTQTPSHQVTQMGQEVILRCVPISNHLYFYWYRQILGQKVEFLVSFYNNEISEKSEIFDDQFSVERPDGSNFTLKIRSTKLEDSAMYFCASILIAGGTGHEQFFGPGTRLTVL.

V usage is TRBV28 and J usage is TRBJ1-5, with D perhaps matching TRBD1 (6 bases). V was pared by 2 bases and J by 7 bases, with 18 bases between. Germline V gene sequence: CDR1 MDHEN, CDR2 SYDVKM. The CDR3 loop spans 16 amino acids. CDR3 sequence (DNA): TGTGCCAGCAGTTTAATCCGACAGGCCCCGATGCAGCCCCAGCATTTT. It translates to CASSLIRQAPMQPQHF.

The chain employs TRBV10-2 and TRBJ2-7; maybe TRBD2 (6 bases). The V gene's germline CDR1 is WSHSY and CDR2 SAAADI. The CDR3 is 13 residues long. V dropped 6 bases and J dropped 7 bases, with 16 bases sitting between them. The CDR3 is CASRPSVTREQYF. The CDR3 nucleotides read TGCGCCAGCAGACCTAGCGTAACAAGGGAGCAGTACTTC.

The V gene is TRBV30, the J gene TRBJ1-5, with TRBD1 matching over 7 bases. CDR1 GTSNPN and CDR2 SVGIG come from the germline V gene (reference sequence). This CDR3 is built from 12 residues. Trimming removed 7 bases from V and 1 base from J; junction bases left unmatched: 1. The DNA for the CDR3 is TGTGCCTTGGGACAGAGCAATCAGCCCCAGCATTTT. It translates to CALGQSNQPQHF. The full variable domain, rest sourced from reference TRBV30 and TRBJ1-5, is SQTIHQWPATLVQPVGSPLSLECTVEGTSNPNLYWYRQAAGRGLQLLFYSVGIGQISSEVPQNLSASRPQDRQFILSSKKLLLSDSGFYLCALGQSNQPQHFGDGTRLSIL.

This clone was seen once. The CDR3: CASSLVGQGPSYNEQFF. CDR3 DNA: TGTGCCAGCAGCTTAGTCGGGCAGGGCCCCTCCTACAATGAGCAGTTCTTC. The chain is built from TRBV7-9 and TRBJ2-1; tentative D call: TRBD1 (5 bases). V was cut by 1 base and J by 0 bases, with 13 bases left in between. The CDR3 runs 17 residues. CDR1 is SEHNR and CDR2 is FQNEAQ in the germline V gene (reference sequence).

Only a few counts were recorded for this clone. The gene calls are TRBV6-5 and TRBJ2-7; 7 bases line up with TRBD1. J gave up 0 bases and V 6 bases, and 8 bases lay outside the gene matches. This CDR3 contains 15 residues. Germline V gives CDR1 MNHEY, CDR2 SVGAGI. The CDR3 region is CASRRKTGDSYEQYF. The CDR3 DNA reads TGTGCCAGCAGACGGAAAACAGGGGACTCCTACGAGCAGTACTTC.

The chain uses TRBV27 and TRBJ1-1; the D gene is possibly TRBD1 (6 bases). V lost 8 bases and J lost 4, with 20 bases in between. The CDR3 consists of 15 residues. CDR1 MNHEY and CDR2 SMNVEV come from the germline V gene (reference sequence). CDR3 nucleotides: TGTGCCAGCCAAACTTCCACAGGGCGGATCACTGAAGCTTTCTTT. Translated, it gives CASQTSTGRITEAFF.

This sequence joins TRBV10-3 and TRBJ2-5; maybe TRBD2 (6 bases). Germline lookup yields CDR1 ENHRY and CDR2 SYGVKD. The CDR3 sequence is 17 residues long. V lost 3 bases to trimming and J lost 7 bases, with 24 bases between them. CDR3: CAISDSGDRSLVGTQYF. In DNA form, the CDR3 reads TGTGCCATCAGTGACTCGGGGGACCGATCCCTCGTAGGGACCCAGTACTTC.

The count of this clone is one. The chain carries TRBV2 and TRBJ1-2; D gene uncertain. The ends were cut back, 6 bases at V and 2 bases at J, with 16 bases in the middle. Germline V lookup: CDR1 SNHLY, CDR2 FYNNEI. The CDR3 contains 15 residues. Written as DNA, the CDR3 is TGTGCCAGCAGCCACGCCGACTACGGGAACTATGGCTACACCTTC. It is translated as CASSHADYGNYGYTF.

The genes are TRBV9 and TRBJ2-7; D is perhaps TRBD2 (5 bases). V was pared by 4 bases and J by 7 bases, with 18 bases between. Looked up from germline, CDR1 is SGDLS and CDR2 is YYNGEE. CDR3 length equals 14 residues. The CDR3 bases are TGTGCCAGCAGCTTATCCCCTTCTACGGGGGAGCAGTACTTC. As protein: CASSLSPSTGEQYF.